This passage covers 9 T cell receptor beta chains from one sample sequenced in a study of CD8 T cells in ankylosing spondylitis (dated by TCRdb to about 2017). Their recognized antigens are unknown. The receptor library was made with 5' RACE. TCRdb names Illumina HiSeq 2500 as the instrument used. Starting from the raw public reads, TCRdb applied fastp trimming at Q25, assembled clones with MiXCR and retained in-frame beta chains. Rows are unified per CDR3 protein, each entry keeping the most common DNA and genes. Present in this sample are more than 600,000 distinct CDR3 sequences, roughly 20% of which were seen just once. The ten largest account for about 19% of the sample. Broad study findings and their caveats: A TCR beta motif of roughly 8 highly homologous amino acid variants appeared characteristic of blood from ankylosing spondylitis patients.

Sample: blood, either unsorted or a sorted T cell fraction (not recorded which). Receptors were obtained from a male donor with ankylosing spondylitis.

The J gene is TRBJ2-7, the V gene TRBV19, with TRBD1 matching over 9 bases. The CDR3 extends over 13 amino acids. Germline loops: CDR1 LNHDA, CDR2 SQIVND (reference sequence). Germline trimming cut 5 bases from V and 9 bases from J; bases unmatched to any gene: 8. The chain's CDR3 is CASSASPDRGQYF. The CDR3, as DNA: TGTGCCAGTAGTGCCTCCCCGGACAGGGGGCAGTACTTC.

This clonotype was detected only a few times. The junction departs from germline at one end; a sequencing error may be responsible. The V call is TRBV29-1, the J call TRBJ2-5; D possibly uses TRBD1 or TRBD2 (5 bases each). This CDR3 contains 9 residues. CDR1 is SQVTM, CDR2 ANQGSEA, per germline. CDR3 bases: TGCAGCGTTGTTCCCGGGGCTATCTTC. Amino acid sequence: CSVVPGAIF.

The chain carries TRBV2 and TRBJ1-2; D not resolved. Germline loops: CDR1 SNHLY, CDR2 FYNNEI. The V gene lost 10 bases and the J gene lost 7 bases, with 19 bases spanning the gap. The CDR3 length is 13 residues. The CDR3 DNA reads as TGTGCCACATCTACAGAGTTCTCCGGTGGCTACACCTTC. It specifies CATSTEFSGGYTF.

This chain links TRBV29-1 with TRBJ1-2; D unclear. The CDR3 has 14 amino acids. Germline V gene data show CDR1 as SQVTM and CDR2 as ANQGSEA. Trimming removed 1 base at V and 6 bases at J, with 15 bases between. The DNA of the CDR3 is TGCAGCGTTGAAGGCCTACTCGTTGCGGATGGCTACACCTTC. It yields the protein CSVEGLLVADGYTF.

There are a few counts of this clonotype. The V call is TRBV6-2 or TRBV6-3, the J call TRBJ1-1; D may be TRBD1 (6 bases). Looked up from germline, CDR1 is MNHEY and CDR2 is SVGEGT. Between the trimmed V and J ends, which lost 4 bases and 2 bases, there was a span of 14 bases. CDR3 length: 15 amino acids. The CDR3 protein is CASSSRGGENTEAFF. CDR3 bases: TGTGCCAGCAGTTCGAGGGGGGGGGAAAACACTGAAGCTTTCTTT.

This rearrangement joins TRBV27 to TRBJ1-2; D is possibly TRBD1 (6 bases). V lost 8 bases to trimming and J lost 2 bases, with 12 bases between them. CDR3 length equals 13 residues. Per germline, CDR1 MNHEY and CDR2 SMNVEV (reference sequence). DNA of the CDR3: TGTGCCAGCGGACAGACAGTGAACTATGGCTACACCTTC. This gives the protein CASGQTVNYGYTF.

The V call is TRBV5-1, the J call TRBJ2-7; no firm D call. Per the germline V gene, CDR1 is SGHRS and CDR2 is YFSETQ. The CDR3 length is 14 residues. Deletions cut 3 bases from V and 2 bases from J, with 12 bases between. CDR3 amino acids: CASSSDGGPYEQYF. DNA for the CDR3: TGCGCCAGCAGCTCCGACGGCGGCCCCTACGAGCAGTACTTC.

V and J are TRBV12-3 or TRBV12-4 and TRBJ1-1; no clear D. The CDR3 sequence is 13 residues long. The ends were cut back, 5 bases at V and 1 base at J, with 8 bases in the middle. The CDR3 DNA reads TGTGCCAGCAGTCCTTCATGGAACACTGAAGCTTTCTTT. It specifies CASSPSWNTEAFF.

The table lists this clonotype with a few counts. This rearrangement joins TRBV5-1 to TRBJ2-7; 8 nucleotides match TRBD1. Looked up from germline, CDR1 is SGHRS and CDR2 is YFSETQ. This CDR3 has 14 residues. V dropped 3 bases and J dropped 2; count of bases not matched to a gene: 4. The CDR3 DNA is TGCGCCAGCAGCTCTTGGACAGGGCCCTACGAGCAGTACTTC. It is translated as CASSSWTGPYEQYF.